There are many counts of the clone carrying this TCR beta chain. Its antigen is unknown. The CDR3 length is 15 residues. Germline CDR1 SQVTM, CDR2 ANQGSEA. V was pared by 1 base and J by 1 base, with 3 bases of the junction left unmatched. The data belong to a study of identical twins. Whole-study results and caveats: Sequences that were beta out-of-frame showed weaker excess twin sharing.

MiXCR was run by TCRdb on the 5' RACE reads, yielding one entry per CDR3 protein. Here the sample spans about 290,000 distinct CDR3 sequences, over 8.5% being singletons. The data also belong to a second study, concerning yellow fever vaccine responses in identical twins.

Sample: CD8+ T cells sorted from blood. The chain joins TRBV29-1 to TRBJ2-2; 7 nucleotides line up with TRBD1. The clonotype comes from a woman between 18 and 29 years old in good health. The chain's CDR3 is CSVEATGRNTGELFF. For the CDR3, the DNA is TGCAGCGTTGAAGCGACAGGGCGGAACACCGGGGAGCTGTTTTTT.